A selection of T cell receptor beta chains follows, all from one sample in a study of blood T cell repertoires in COVID-19. Here immunoSEQ multiplex PCR was the method, and the copy in TCRdb shows in-frame clones only, minus some. Of 150,000 to 200,000 clones listed, roughly 80% are singletons. The sequenced sample was peripheral blood. These receptors were taken from a man aged 55 to 69 with acute or convalescent COVID-19. Both conserved end residues are part of each CDR3. Each record gives: clone size, J gene, V gene, D gene, CDR3 DNA, CDR3 protein. The D gene is left open where the match is weak. Clone size is shown for a subset of rows, as once, few, many or a class of expanded clone.

abundance: -; j_gene: TRBJ2-1; v_gene: TRBV10-3; d_gene: -; CDR3nt: TGTGCCATCAGTGATCCCGAGGGCACTCCGAGCTCCTACAATGAGCAGTTCTTC; CDR3aa: CAISDPEGTPSSYNEQFF
abundance: once; j_gene: TRBJ2-1; v_gene: TRBV5-1; d_gene: TRBD1; CDR3nt: TGCGCCAGCAGCTTGAAACCGGACAGGGGGTATGGAAGTGAGCAGTTCTTC; CDR3aa: CASSLKPDRGYGSEQFF
abundance: -; j_gene: TRBJ2-1; v_gene: TRBV9; d_gene: -; CDR3nt: TGTGCCAGCAGCTCTTCGGGAGAGGAGGATGAGCAGTTCTTC; CDR3aa: CASSSSGEEDEQFF
abundance: -; j_gene: TRBJ1-1; v_gene: TRBV5-8; d_gene: TRBD1; CDR3nt: TGTGCCAGCAGCATCGGACAGGGGGCAAGTGAAGCTTTCTTT; CDR3aa: CASSIGQGASEAFF
abundance: few; j_gene: TRBJ1-2; v_gene: TRBV11-2; d_gene: -; CDR3nt: TGTGCCAGCAGTTATAATACCAGGGGCGGCTACACCTTC; CDR3aa: CASSYNTRGGYTF
abundance: -; j_gene: TRBJ2-2; v_gene: TRBV27; d_gene: TRBD1; CDR3nt: TGTGCCAGCAGTCCCACGACAGGGATCGGGGAGCTGTTTTTT; CDR3aa: CASSPTTGIGELFF
abundance: -; j_gene: TRBJ2-3; v_gene: TRBV24-1; d_gene: -; CDR3nt: TGTGCCACCAGCGGACAGACGAACACAGATACGCAGTATTTT; CDR3aa: CATSGQTNTDTQYF
abundance: once; j_gene: TRBJ2-7; v_gene: TRBV18; d_gene: -; CDR3nt: TGTGCCAGCTCACCTAGTGGCGGGGCGAAGGACGAGCAGTACTTC; CDR3aa: CASSPSGGAKDEQYF
abundance: -; j_gene: TRBJ2-3; v_gene: TRBV6-4; d_gene: -; CDR3nt: TGTGCCAGCAGTGAAGGGGGACGAAGGACAGATACGCAGTATTTT; CDR3aa: CASSEGGRRTDTQYF
abundance: -; j_gene: TRBJ1-4; v_gene: TRBV6-5; d_gene: -; CDR3nt: TGTGCCAGCAGGGTAGACAGGATTAATGAAAAACTGTTTTTT; CDR3aa: CASRVDRINEKLFF
abundance: -; j_gene: TRBJ1-4; v_gene: TRBV29-1; d_gene: -; CDR3nt: TGCAGCGTTGAAGTTGGCGTCGGCGGGCATGCGGGACTGTTTTTT; CDR3aa: CSVEVGVGGHAGLFF
abundance: -; j_gene: TRBJ1-1; v_gene: TRBV7-8; d_gene: -; CDR3nt: TGTGCCAGCAGCTTATCGGCAGGGGTCACTGAAGCTTTCTTT; CDR3aa: CASSLSAGVTEAFF
abundance: -; j_gene: TRBJ2-3; v_gene: TRBV29-1; d_gene: TRBD1; CDR3nt: TGCAGCGTTGGGACAGGGGGCAGGACAGATACGCAGTATTTT; CDR3aa: CSVGTGGRTDTQYF
abundance: -; j_gene: TRBJ2-4; v_gene: TRBV9; d_gene: TRBD2; CDR3nt: TGTGCCAGCAGCGTGTCCGGGACTAGCGGGGGGTGGGACATTCAGTACTTC; CDR3aa: CASSVSGTSGGWDIQYF
abundance: -; j_gene: TRBJ2-1; v_gene: TRBV3-1/TRBV3-2; d_gene: TRBD2; CDR3nt: TGTGCCAGCAGCCAAAGGTCCGGGGGGGCTGTAAATGAGCAGTTCTTC; CDR3aa: CASSQRSGGAVNEQFF
abundance: -; j_gene: TRBJ1-3; v_gene: TRBV6-5; d_gene: TRBD1; CDR3nt: TGTGCCAGCAGCGGACAGGGAGCTGGAAACACCATATATTTT; CDR3aa: CASSGQGAGNTIYF
abundance: -; j_gene: TRBJ2-1; v_gene: TRBV27; d_gene: TRBD1; CDR3nt: TGTGCCAGCAGTTTAGTACACGGACAGGGGGCAGGGGATGAGCAGTTCTTC; CDR3aa: CASSLVHGQGAGDEQFF
abundance: -; j_gene: TRBJ1-2; v_gene: TRBV13; d_gene: TRBD1; CDR3nt: TGTGCCAGCGAGGGGGCGTTGAGGTATGGCTACACCTTC; CDR3aa: CASEGALRYGYTF
abundance: -; j_gene: TRBJ1-2; v_gene: TRBV5-6; d_gene: -; CDR3nt: TGTGCCAGCACACCGGGACATATTATTTATGGCTACACCTTC; CDR3aa: CASTPGHIIYGYTF
abundance: -; j_gene: TRBJ1-5; v_gene: TRBV4-1; d_gene: -; CDR3nt: TGCGCCAGCAGCCAAGATCTTGGCGGAGGGGGAGGGAGGCCCCAGCATTTT; CDR3aa: CASSQDLGGGGGRPQHF
abundance: once; j_gene: TRBJ2-7; v_gene: TRBV5-6; d_gene: TRBD1; CDR3nt: TGTGCCAGCAGCTTTCAGGGGGAATTCGGCTTTCTACTTTCCGAGCAGTACTTC; CDR3aa: CASSFQGEFGFLLSEQYF
abundance: -; j_gene: TRBJ2-5; v_gene: TRBV9; d_gene: -; CDR3nt: TGTGCCAGCAGCGTAGGCAGGGGGGCGATGGAAGAGACCCAGTACTTC; CDR3aa: CASSVGRGAMEETQYF
abundance: -; j_gene: TRBJ2-1; v_gene: TRBV2; d_gene: TRBD2; CDR3nt: TGTGCCAGCAGTGCTAGCGGGGGATCTTTCAATGAGCAGTTCTTC; CDR3aa: CASSASGGSFNEQFF
abundance: -; j_gene: TRBJ1-2; v_gene: TRBV10-2; d_gene: -; CDR3nt: TGCGCCAGCAGTGAGTTAACAGGGTTCCGTGGCTACACCTTC; CDR3aa: CASSELTGFRGYTF
abundance: -; j_gene: TRBJ1-1; v_gene: TRBV6-6; d_gene: TRBD1; CDR3nt: TGTGCCAGCAGTATCGGACAGGGGTGGACTGAAGCTTTCTTT; CDR3aa: CASSIGQGWTEAFF
abundance: -; j_gene: TRBJ1-1; v_gene: TRBV10-3; d_gene: -; CDR3nt: TGTGCCATCAGTGAGTCGGGCACTTTGAACACTGAAGCTTTCTTT; CDR3aa: CAISESGTLNTEAFF
abundance: -; j_gene: TRBJ1-1; v_gene: TRBV5-6; d_gene: -; CDR3nt: TGTGCCAGCAGCCGAGTGGCTGAAGCTTTCTTT; CDR3aa: CASSRVAEAFF
abundance: -; j_gene: TRBJ2-7; v_gene: TRBV29-1; d_gene: -; CDR3nt: TGCAGCGGAACAGGTAACTCCTACGAGCAGTACTTC; CDR3aa: CSGTGNSYEQYF
abundance: once; j_gene: TRBJ2-7; v_gene: TRBV10-3; d_gene: TRBD2; CDR3nt: TGTGCCATCAGTGAGTTGGGGGGGACCTCGGGTGCCTACGAGCAGTACTTC; CDR3aa: CAISELGGTSGAYEQYF
abundance: once; j_gene: TRBJ1-1; v_gene: TRBV24-1; d_gene: -; CDR3nt: TGTGCCACCAGTGACTCGAACACTGAAGCTTTCTTT; CDR3aa: CATSDSNTEAFF
abundance: once; j_gene: TRBJ1-3; v_gene: TRBV5-1; d_gene: -; CDR3nt: TGCGCCAGCAGCCAGACAAGGGGCATCTCTGGAAACACCATATATTTT; CDR3aa: CASSQTRGISGNTIYF
abundance: -; j_gene: TRBJ1-1; v_gene: TRBV10-3; d_gene: -; CDR3nt: TGTGCCATCAGTGATGGGGGCTCCAGGACTGAAGCTTTCTTT; CDR3aa: CAISDGGSRTEAFF
abundance: once; j_gene: TRBJ2-5; v_gene: TRBV25-1; d_gene: TRBD1; CDR3nt: TGTGCCAGCAGTGGCAGGACAGGGCCCATCGAGACCCAGTACTTC; CDR3aa: CASSGRTGPIETQYF
abundance: -; j_gene: TRBJ2-1; v_gene: TRBV2; d_gene: TRBD2; CDR3nt: TGTGCCAGCAGTGAAGCAAGGACTAGAAGCAATGAGCAGTTCTTC; CDR3aa: CASSEARTRSNEQFF
abundance: -; j_gene: TRBJ1-2; v_gene: TRBV12-3/TRBV12-4; d_gene: TRBD1; CDR3nt: TGTGCCAGCAGTCCGACAGGGTCCTATGGCCACACCTTC; CDR3aa: CASSPTGSYGHTF
abundance: -; j_gene: TRBJ2-2; v_gene: TRBV19; d_gene: -; CDR3nt: TGTGCCAGTAGCGGGACTTCGACGAACACCGGGGAGCTGTTTTTT; CDR3aa: CASSGTSTNTGELFF
abundance: -; j_gene: TRBJ1-1; v_gene: TRBV9; d_gene: TRBD1; CDR3nt: TGTGCCAGCAGCGGACAGGGAGATACTGAAGCTTTCTTT; CDR3aa: CASSGQGDTEAFF
abundance: -; j_gene: TRBJ2-2; v_gene: TRBV27; d_gene: TRBD1; CDR3nt: TGTGCCAGCAGGAACAGGGGGCTCGGGGAGCTGTTTTTT; CDR3aa: CASRNRGLGELFF
abundance: -; j_gene: TRBJ1-2; v_gene: TRBV5-1; d_gene: TRBD1; CDR3nt: TGCGCCAGCAGCCGAGAACAGGGGAGCCACTATGGCTACACCTTC; CDR3aa: CASSREQGSHYGYTF
abundance: -; j_gene: TRBJ2-7; v_gene: TRBV19; d_gene: TRBD2; CDR3nt: TGTGCCAGTAGTGCCCCGGGCGGGGGGGAGGTCGAGCAGTACTTC; CDR3aa: CASSAPGGGEVEQYF
abundance: -; j_gene: TRBJ1-1; v_gene: TRBV30; d_gene: -; CDR3nt: TGTGCCTGGGACCAGGGCACTGAAGCTTTCTTT; CDR3aa: CAWDQGTEAFF
abundance: -; j_gene: TRBJ1-2; v_gene: TRBV3-1/TRBV3-2; d_gene: -; CDR3nt: TGTGCCAGCAGCCAAGGGGAAGGAGCAGGGTATGGCTACACCTTC; CDR3aa: CASSQGEGAGYGYTF
abundance: -; j_gene: TRBJ2-1; v_gene: TRBV12-5; d_gene: TRBD1; CDR3nt: TGTGCTAGTGGCTCACAGGGGAATCGGGATGAGCAGTTCTTC; CDR3aa: CASGSQGNRDEQFF
abundance: -; j_gene: TRBJ2-5; v_gene: TRBV27; d_gene: -; CDR3nt: TGTGCCAGCAGTTTCTCGGGGGGCCTTGGGGAGACCCAGTACTTC; CDR3aa: CASSFSGGLGETQYF
abundance: -; j_gene: TRBJ1-2; v_gene: TRBV11-3; d_gene: TRBD1; CDR3nt: TGTGCCAGCAGCTCAGACGACAGGGGCGGCTACACCTTC; CDR3aa: CASSSDDRGGYTF
abundance: -; j_gene: TRBJ2-1; v_gene: TRBV12-5; d_gene: -; CDR3nt: TGTGCTAGTGGTTTGCTGGAGGGGTCGTACAATGAGCAGTTCTTC; CDR3aa: CASGLLEGSYNEQFF
abundance: -; j_gene: TRBJ1-2; v_gene: TRBV5-5; d_gene: -; CDR3nt: TGTGCCAGCAGCCTGGGGGGCAACGGCTACACCTTC; CDR3aa: CASSLGGNGYTF
abundance: -; j_gene: TRBJ2-3; v_gene: TRBV11-1; d_gene: -; CDR3nt: TGTGCCAGCACCGCAGGGAACACAGATACGCAGTATTTT; CDR3aa: CASTAGNTDTQYF
abundance: -; j_gene: TRBJ1-4; v_gene: TRBV18; d_gene: TRBD1; CDR3nt: TGTGCCAGTGACCGGGACAGGGCATTCCGAGAAAAACTGTTTTTT; CDR3aa: CASDRDRAFREKLFF
abundance: -; j_gene: TRBJ2-3; v_gene: TRBV5-1; d_gene: TRBD2; CDR3nt: TGCGCCAGCAGCTTTGGGACTAGCGGGGGGGCAGATACGCAGTATTTT; CDR3aa: CASSFGTSGGADTQYF
abundance: -; j_gene: TRBJ2-5; v_gene: TRBV18; d_gene: -; CDR3nt: TGTGCCAGCTCACCACCGGCGGGGTCCGAGACCCAGTACTTC; CDR3aa: CASSPPAGSETQYF
abundance: -; j_gene: TRBJ1-5; v_gene: TRBV7-2; d_gene: TRBD1; CDR3nt: TGTGCCAGCAGCTTAGTCCCCTACAGGGGGCGAGGCAATCAGCCCCAGCATTTT; CDR3aa: CASSLVPYRGRGNQPQHF
abundance: few; j_gene: TRBJ1-1; v_gene: TRBV24-1; d_gene: -; CDR3nt: TGTGCCACCAGTGATACGAAGGCAGGGGCCCACACTGAAGCTTTCTTT; CDR3aa: CATSDTKAGAHTEAFF
abundance: once; j_gene: TRBJ1-6; v_gene: TRBV14; d_gene: TRBD1; CDR3nt: TGTGCCAGCAGCCCAAGACAGGGTCTTTATAATTCACCCCTCCACTTT; CDR3aa: CASSPRQGLYNSPLHF
abundance: -; j_gene: TRBJ2-3; v_gene: TRBV23-1; d_gene: -; CDR3nt: TGCGCCAGCAGTCAACCCAAAATCCCAGGGCCAGATACGCAGTATTTT; CDR3aa: CASSQPKIPGPDTQYF
abundance: -; j_gene: TRBJ2-1; v_gene: TRBV30; d_gene: TRBD2; CDR3nt: TGTGCCTGGAGTGTTTCCAGCGGGGGTTTCCCCTACAATGAGCAGTTCTTC; CDR3aa: CAWSVSSGGFPYNEQFF
abundance: -; j_gene: TRBJ2-5; v_gene: TRBV27; d_gene: -; CDR3nt: TGTGCCAGCAGTTTAGACAGGACCCGCTTTGGAGAGACCCAGTACTTC; CDR3aa: CASSLDRTRFGETQYF